The 27 T cell receptor beta chains reported below all come from one sample, sequenced in a study of shared clonotypes between healthy human individuals. The assay was immunoSEQ multiplex PCR, and TCRdb's table has in-frame clones only and misses some. The sample yields approximately 350,000 clones, over 65% seen once. The sequenced sample consisted of memory CD4+ T cells sorted from blood. As for subset: CD45RA-negative fraction. Receptors were obtained from a man under 40 in good health.

This sequence joins TRBV14 and TRBJ2-7; D is ambiguous. Trimming shortened V by 3 bases and J by 2 bases, and 2 bases separated the two germline ends. Germline V CDR1 and CDR2: SGHDN, FVKESK. There are 11 residues in the CDR3. The CDR3 sequence: CASSHAYEQYF. The CDR3 coding sequence is TGTGCCAGCAGCCATGCCTACGAGCAGTACTTC.

The rearrangement links TRBV5-1 to TRBJ1-1; no clear D gene. Trimming cost V 4 bases and J 3 bases, with 16 bases left between them. Germline-derived CDR1 and CDR2 are SGHRS and YFSETQ. The CDR3 consists of 15 residues. DNA for the CDR3: TGCGCCAGCAGCGTGACAAACATACGGGACACTGAAGCTTTCTTT. It specifies CASSVTNIRDTEAFF.

The rearrangement joins TRBV6-6 to TRBJ1-3, with a possible D match to TRBD1 (6 bases). This CDR3 region has 14 residues. Trimming stripped 8 bases from V and 0 bases from J, with 11 bases between. Germline CDR1 reads MNHNY; CDR2 reads SVGAGI (reference sequence). The CDR3 loop reads CASRDRSSGNTIYF. DNA for the CDR3: TGTGCCAGCCGAGACAGGAGCTCTGGAAACACCATATATTTT.

For this clone: Within the sample, other DNA sequences also encode this same CDR3. CDR3 amino acids: CASSKGLAGYNEQFF. DNA for the CDR3: TGTGCCAGCAGCAAAGGACTAGCGGGATACAATGAGCAGTTCTTC. The chain carries TRBV7-3 and TRBJ2-1; TRBD2 agrees at 12 bases. This CDR3 region has 15 residues. Germline loops: CDR1 SGHTA, CDR2 FQGTGA. V dropped 5 bases and J dropped 4; count of bases not matched to a gene: 3. Full variable domain (missing parts from reference TRBV7-3 and TRBJ2-1): GAGVSQTPSNKVTEKGKYVELRCDPISGHTALYWYRQSLGQGPEFLIYFQGTGAADDSGLPNDRFFAVRPEGSVSTLKIQRTERGDSAVYLCASSKGLAGYNEQFFGPGTRLTVL.

The rearrangement uses TRBV2 and TRBJ1-5; no reliable D call. CDR1 and CDR2 (germline): SNHLY, FYNNEI. CDR3 length equals 14 residues. Trimming pared 7 bases from V and 7 bases from J, leaving 17 bases between. This chain's CDR3 is CASKVRITGQPQHF. Here the CDR3 DNA reads TGTGCCAGCAAGGTTCGGATTACGGGCCAGCCCCAGCATTTT.

The chain links TRBV5-1 to TRBJ2-1; D may be TRBD2 (5 bases). Germline V gene data show CDR1 as SGHRS and CDR2 as YFSETQ. This CDR3 has 13 residues. Trimming shortened V by 4 bases and J by 7 bases, and 12 bases separated the two germline ends. The CDR3 coding sequence is TGCGCCAGCAGCGGACTGTCGGGGAATGAGCAGTTCTTC. Protein: CASSGLSGNEQFF.

The chain employs TRBV7-3 and TRBJ2-1, with 11 bases that match TRBD2. J gave up 7 bases and V 5 bases, and 4 bases lay outside the gene matches. CDR3 length: 14 amino acids. Germline-derived CDR1 and CDR2 are SGHTA and FQGTGA. Here the CDR3 reads CASSQGLAENEQFF. CDR3 nucleotide sequence: TGTGCCAGCAGCCAGGGACTAGCGGAAAATGAGCAGTTCTTC.

V is TRBV19 and J is TRBJ2-4; D might be TRBD2 (5 bases). The length of the CDR3 is 13 residues. Deletions cut 11 bases from V and 0 bases from J, with 11 bases between. Per the germline V gene, CDR1 is LNHDA and CDR2 is SQIVND (reference sequence). The CDR3 sequence is CARPRVAKNIQYF. CDR3 bases: TGTGCCCGCCCGAGGGTAGCCAAAAACATTCAGTACTTC.

The V gene is TRBV5-4, the J gene TRBJ2-5, with D perhaps TRBD2 (5 bases). The germline CDR1 and CDR2 sequences are SGHNT and YYREEE (reference sequence). V was cut by 3 bases and J by 5 bases, with 11 bases left in between. The CDR3 length is 13 residues. The chain's CDR3 is CASSYRTSETQYF. CDR3 bases: TGTGCCAGCAGCTACCGGACTTCGGAGACCCAGTACTTC.

The rearrangement uses TRBV19 and TRBJ2-2, with 8 bases matching TRBD2. The CDR3 has 15 residues. Germline trimming cut 4 bases from V and 7 bases from J; bases unmatched to any gene: 8. Germline V CDR1 and CDR2: LNHDA, SQIVND (reference sequence). In DNA, the CDR3 is TGTGCCAGTAGTAAGGGGATAGCGGGAATCGGGGAGCTGTTTTTT. Translation gives CASSKGIAGIGELFF. Complete variable domain (other parts from reference TRBV19 and TRBJ2-2): DGGITQSPKYLFRKEGQNVTLSCEQNLNHDAMYWYRQDPGQGLRLIYYSQIVNDFQKGDIAEGYSVSREKKESFPLTVTSAQKNPTAFYLCASSKGIAGIGELFFGEGSRLTVL.

This clone was recorded only once. The V and J genes are TRBV28 and TRBJ1-5; possible D gene TRBD1, 5 bases. Germline CDR1 MDHEN, CDR2 SYDVKM. The length of the CDR3 is 11 residues. Trimming removed 4 bases from V and 9 bases from J, with 7 bases in between. The CDR3 region is CASSSRGPQHF. The CDR3 nucleotides are TGTGCCAGCAGTTCTAGGGGGCCCCAGCATTTT. Supplemented by reference TRBV28 and TRBJ1-5, the full variable domain reads DVKVTQSSRYLVKRTGEKVFLECVQDMDHENMFWYRQDPGLGLRLIYFSYDVKMKEKGDIPEGYSVSREKKERFSLILESASTNQTSMYLCASSSRGPQHFGDGTRLSIL.

This clone appeared a few times. The chain carries TRBV10-3 and TRBJ2-7, with TRBD2 matching over 7 bases. This CDR3 contains 18 residues. Germline lookup yields CDR1 ENHRY and CDR2 SYGVKD. V shed 10 bases, J shed 0 bases, and the junction held 21 bases outside the gene matches. This CDR3 is CATSPSAVLAGSSYEQYF. The CDR3 nucleotides read TGTGCCACCAGCCCATCCGCGGTCTTAGCGGGTAGCTCCTACGAGCAGTACTTC.

This clone was picked up many times. This chain joins TRBV20-1 and TRBJ2-1; D is undetermined. This CDR3 is built from 11 residues. The germline gives CDR1 DFQATT, CDR2 SNEGSKA (reference sequence). V was shortened by 0 bases and J by 8 bases, with 5 bases between the two germline ends. This CDR3 reads CSAREGYEQFF. The CDR3 DNA sequence: TGCAGTGCTAGAGAGGGATATGAGCAGTTCTTC.

The V gene is TRBV9, the J gene TRBJ2-2; D assignment may be TRBD1 or TRBD2 (5 bases each). Looked up from germline, CDR1 is SGDLS and CDR2 is YYNGEE. The CDR3 has 16 amino acids. The germline V and J ends were trimmed by 0 bases and 5 bases, with 14 bases remaining between them. CDR3 in amino acids: CASSVVPGGATGELFF. CDR3 nucleotide sequence: TGTGCCAGCAGCGTAGTCCCTGGGGGAGCTACCGGGGAGCTGTTTTTT.

The chain joins TRBV5-1 to TRBJ2-5; tentative D call: TRBD1 (6 bases). The germline V gene encodes CDR1 SGHRS and CDR2 YFSETQ. This CDR3 spans 14 amino acids. The ends were cut back, 7 bases at V and 6 bases at J, with 19 bases in the middle. The CDR3 region is CASARTDQTQTQYF. The CDR3 nucleotides are TGCGCCAGCGCGAGGACAGACCAAACGCAGACCCAGTACTTC.

V gene TRBV27 combines with J gene TRBJ1-2, with D possibly matching TRBD1 (5 bases). Germline-derived CDR1 and CDR2 are MNHEY and SMNVEV (reference sequence). CDR3 length equals 16 residues. The V end lost 8 bases, the J end lost 0 bases, and 19 bases lay between the germline ends. CDR3 coding DNA: TGTGCCAGCTCCCGGTCCCGGGACCTAGCTAACTATGGCTACACCTTC. Residues: CASSRSRDLANYGYTF.

The CDR3 region is CASSDGLVSPLHF. CDR3 coding DNA: TGTGCCAGCAGCGACGGACTGGTTTCACCCCTCCACTTT. The rearrangement uses TRBV6-5 and TRBJ1-6, with D hard to call. With 6 bases removed from V and 9 bases from J, the gap between germline ends came to 12 bases. The CDR3 is 13 residues long. Germline loops: CDR1 MNHEY, CDR2 SVGAGI.

The chain recombines TRBV10-3 with TRBJ2-1; D call uncertain. There are 13 residues in the CDR3. Germline values: CDR1 ENHRY, CDR2 SYGVKD. V lost 2 bases and J 8 bases, leaving 10 bases between the germline ends. The CDR3 loop reads CAISEKNWDEQFF. CDR3 sequence (DNA): TGTGCCATCAGTGAGAAGAATTGGGATGAGCAGTTCTTC.

The V and J genes are TRBV7-2 and TRBJ2-7, with 7 bases aligning to TRBD2. The germline V gene encodes CDR1 SGHTA and CDR2 FQGNSA. This CDR3 has 13 amino acids. With 6 bases clipped from V and 2 bases from J, the junction kept 4 bases outside the gene matches. The DNA of the CDR3 is TGTGCCAGCAGTGGGGGGAGGGCCTACGAGCAGTACTTC. Its protein product is CASSGGRAYEQYF. Using reference TRBV7-2 and TRBJ2-7 for the parts outside the CDR3, the full variable domain is GAGVSQSPSNKVTEKGKDVELRCDPISGHTALYWYRQSLGQGLEFLIYFQGNSAPDKSGLPSDRFSAERTGGSVSTLTIQRTQQEDSAVYLCASSGGRAYEQYFGPGTRLTVT.

The chain uses TRBV6-1 and TRBJ2-2; a possible D gene is TRBD2 (6 bases). Looked up from germline, CDR1 is MNHNS and CDR2 is SASEGT. CDR3 length: 18 amino acids. Trimming shortened V by 4 bases and J by 4 bases, and 22 bases separated the two germline ends. CDR3 nucleotides: TGTGCCAGCAGTGTCAGGCGGGGAAGCGGAGGCTTCACCGGGGAGCTGTTTTTT. The encoded protein is CASSVRRGSGGFTGELFF.

The V gene is TRBV7-3, the J gene TRBJ1-2; TRBD1 agrees at 11 bases. CDR3 size: 13 residues. Unmatched junction bases numbered 4, after V lost 5 bases and J lost 8 bases. Germline loops: CDR1 SGHTA, CDR2 FQGTGA. Here the CDR3 reads CASSADRGHGYTF. The CDR3 DNA follows: TGTGCCAGCAGCGCGGACAGGGGGCACGGCTACACCTTC.

The V gene is TRBV6-5, the J gene TRBJ2-7, with 8 bases that match TRBD1. Germline lookup yields CDR1 MNHEY and CDR2 SVGAGI. V was pared by 3 bases and J by 0 bases, with 7 bases of the junction left unmatched. The CDR3 runs 16 residues. CDR3 amino acids: CASSYSRQGSSYEQYF. The CDR3 region has the DNA TGTGCCAGCAGTTATTCCCGACAGGGGTCCTCCTACGAGCAGTACTTC.

The chain employs TRBV6-6 and TRBJ2-1; D gene unclear. The CDR3 extends over 15 amino acids. V was shortened by 5 bases and J by 0 bases, with 11 bases between the two germline ends. The germline V gene encodes CDR1 MNHNY and CDR2 SVGAGI (reference sequence). CDR3 loop: CASSTLKGSYNEQFF. The CDR3, as DNA: TGTGCCAGCAGTACGTTGAAGGGCTCCTACAATGAGCAGTTCTTC.

The genes are TRBV5-1 and TRBJ2-5; 8 positions agree with TRBD1. From germline, CDR1 is SGHRS and CDR2 YFSETQ. This CDR3 has 15 amino acids. V dropped 3 bases and J dropped 5; count of bases not matched to a gene: 9. For the CDR3, the DNA is TGCGCCAGCAGCTCCCCAGGGGGCGAGGGGGAGACCCAGTACTTC. It encodes CASSSPGGEGETQYF. Full variable domain (rest looked up from reference TRBV5-1 and TRBJ2-5): KAGVTQTPRYLIKTRGQQVTLSCSPISGHRSVSWYQQTPGQGLQFLFEYFSETQRNKGNFPGRFSGRQFSNSRSEMNVSTLELGDSALYLCASSSPGGEGETQYFGPGTRLLVL.

The V gene is TRBV5-1, the J gene TRBJ2-2; TRBD2 might be the D (5 bases). The CDR3 is 15 amino acids. V lost 0 bases and J 6 bases, leaving 12 bases between the germline ends. Germline V lookup: CDR1 SGHRS, CDR2 YFSETQ. CDR3 in amino acids: CASSLEGIGAGELFF. The CDR3 nucleotides read TGCGCCAGCAGCTTGGAGGGAATCGGGGCCGGGGAGCTGTTTTTT. The full variable domain, its missing parts supplied by reference TRBV5-1 and TRBJ2-2, is KAGVTQTPRYLIKTRGQQVTLSCSPISGHRSVSWYQQTPGQGLQFLFEYFSETQRNKGNFPGRFSGRQFSNSRSEMNVSTLELGDSALYLCASSLEGIGAGELFFGEGSRLTVL.

This chain links TRBV19 with TRBJ2-5; weak D call: TRBD2 (6 bases). CDR3 length: 14 residues. The germline CDR1 and CDR2 sequences are LNHDA and SQIVND (reference sequence). V lost 3 bases and J 1 base, leaving 9 bases between the germline ends. The CDR3 here is CASSIRETQETQYF. The CDR3 DNA reads TGTGCCAGTAGTATTCGGGAGACCCAAGAGACCCAGTACTTC.

This clone was detected ten times or more. This chain connects TRBV6-1 to TRBJ1-1; D is unclear. The CDR3 is 15 amino acids. Germline V gene sequence: CDR1 MNHNS, CDR2 SASEGT. Trimming stripped 5 bases from V and 2 bases from J, with 15 bases between. CDR3 amino acids: CASSRSGLSNTEAFF. Written as DNA, the CDR3 is TGTGCCAGCAGTCGGTCAGGCCTGTCAAACACTGAAGCTTTCTTT.